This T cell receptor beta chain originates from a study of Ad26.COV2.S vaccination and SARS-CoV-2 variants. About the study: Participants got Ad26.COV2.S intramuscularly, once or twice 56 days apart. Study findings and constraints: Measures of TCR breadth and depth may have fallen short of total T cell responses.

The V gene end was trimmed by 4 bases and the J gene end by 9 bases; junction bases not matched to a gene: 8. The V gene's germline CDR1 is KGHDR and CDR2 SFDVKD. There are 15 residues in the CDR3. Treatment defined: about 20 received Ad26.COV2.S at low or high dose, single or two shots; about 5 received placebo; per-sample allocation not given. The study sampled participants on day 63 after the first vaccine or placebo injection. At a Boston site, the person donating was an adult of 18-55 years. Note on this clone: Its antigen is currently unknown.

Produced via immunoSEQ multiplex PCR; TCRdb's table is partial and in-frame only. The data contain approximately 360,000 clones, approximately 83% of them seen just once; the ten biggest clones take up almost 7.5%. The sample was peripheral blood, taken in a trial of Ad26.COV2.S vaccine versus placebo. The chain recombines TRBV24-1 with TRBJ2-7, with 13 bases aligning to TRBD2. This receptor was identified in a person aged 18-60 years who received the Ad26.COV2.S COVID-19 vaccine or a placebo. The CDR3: CATSDVGLAGERQYF. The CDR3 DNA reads TGTGCCACCAGTGACGTTGGACTAGCGGGAGAACGGCAGTACTTC.